This TCR beta chain comes out of a study of blood T cell repertoires in COVID-19 (dated by TCRdb to about 2020). About the investigation overall: Collaborator samples came from the United States, Italy and Spain and covered acute and convalescent phases of COVID-19. The repertoires were released in a freely available public database intended as a resource for research on the immune response to SARS-CoV-2. Nearly every sample came with metadata listing a de-identified subject ID, COVID-19 status, age in years and sex. Subjects who had been exposed to COVID-19, were actively infected with it, or had recovered from it provided the deeply sampled blood TCRbeta repertoires that made up the dataset. The material from the prospective study consisted of cDNA or gDNA derived from T cells, B-cell-depleted T cells, or PBMCs. The samples were drawn from the first 160 participants of the ongoing ImmuneRACE study and from 1,254 subjects provided by 6 global collaborators. Where available, HLA class I and class II types were obtained from metadata supplied by the sample provider rather than from assay-based typing.

There are 13 amino acids in the CDR3, from cysteine to phenylalanine inclusive. The DNA shown is the 39-base CDR3, in frame from base 1. CDR1 and CDR2, per the germline V gene (reference sequence), are DFQATT and SNEGSKA. V is shortened by 3 bases, J by 5 bases, and the region joining them spans 13 bases. TCRbeta CDR3 regions were amplified from genomic DNA by means of the immunoSEQ Assay, a bias-controlled multiplex PCR. Turning to the authors' computational methods: Nucleated cell counts per sample were estimated from amplification of reference gene primers within the assay. To quantify the absolute abundance of each unique TCRbeta CDR3 rearrangement, sequence reads were collapsed and filtered. For each sample, productive Simpson clonality was calculated as the square root of Simpson's diversity index over productive rearrangements. This is the immuneACCESS table as TCRdb keeps it, with only in-frame sequences that have V and J called. A part of the clones is gone; compared with another copy, unresolved V genes explain less than half, and the rest is unexplained. That table supplies the V and J calls and clone size; D and trimming were determined from the DNA. The sample table holds about 150,000 clones, of which approximately 88% were seen once. The ten largest clones take up about 10% of the sample.

What the work shows at the level of the full study, not this receptor alone: Clinical and demographic metadata were provided uncurated, with the amount varying by source and participant.

Whole blood was collected in K2EDTA tubes by collaborating institutions according to the institutions' own protocols. For TCRbeta analysis, collaborators shipped samples as frozen whole blood, isolated PBMCs, or DNA extracted from either of those sample types. About this clone: No antigen is known for it. Base qualities are missing; no much larger clone stands one base away.

Recombination connected TRBV20-1 to TRBJ1-2, and TRBD1 may be the D gene, going by 5 matching bases. The TCR was taken from a man aged 55-75 years with active or convalescent COVID-19. Sample: peripheral blood. The CDR3: CSASPGTYYGYTF. The sequenced DNA: TGCAGTGCTAGTCCAGGGACTTATTATGGCTACACCTTC.